The T cell receptor beta chain under discussion was sequenced for a study of early T cells in non-severe SARS-CoV-2 infection. Overall study context: Sequenced material consisted of bulk RNA (from unsorted whole blood), and chains were unpaired.

This clonotype was recorded at least ten times. The CDR3 extends over 13 amino acids. V lost 5 bases, J lost 7 bases, and 13 bases lay in between. CDR1 is SGHNT and CDR2 is YENEEA in the germline V gene. Unique molecular identifiers (one per individual cDNA molecule) were attached. TCRdb reprocessed the 5' RACE reads with MiXCR, giving one entry per CDR3 protein. Of under 65,000 distinct CDR3 sequences in the sample, 9.5% to 15% were seen once. Sequences were obtained from whole blood. The chain employs TRBV11-3 and TRBJ2-3; D might be TRBD1 (5 bases). The receptor's source is an adult who was a healthcare worker with PCR-confirmed SARS-CoV-2 infection or an uninfected control (not recorded which). Here the CDR3 DNA reads TGTGCCAGCAGCCCCCCGCAGGGCTATACGCAGTATTTT. Its protein product is CASSPPQGYTQYF.